What follows are 3 T cell receptor beta chains derived from one specimen sequenced in a study of early T cells in non-severe SARS-CoV-2 infection. A single record per CDR3 protein comes from TCRdb applying MiXCR to the 5' RACE reads. The sample includes 60,000 to 75,000 distinct CDR3 sequences, 11% of them seen just once. The sample here was whole blood, taken at baseline. The receptor source for this set is an adult who was a healthcare worker with PCR-confirmed SARS-CoV-2 infection or an uninfected control (not recorded which).

This clonotype came up a few times. CDR3 DNA sequence: TGTGCCAGCGGGACGGGCTCGAACACCGGGGAGCTGTTTTTT. It translates to CASGTGSNTGELFF. V and J are TRBV7-3 and TRBJ2-2; D tentatively reads TRBD1 or TRBD2 (5 bases each). CDR1 SGHTA and CDR2 FQGTGA come from the germline V gene. V shed 8 bases and J shed 0 bases, with 10 bases lying between them. The CDR3 contains 14 residues.

The V and J genes are TRBV18 and TRBJ2-7; TRBD2 matches 8 bases. Trimming removed 8 bases from V and 0 bases from J; junction bases left unmatched: 3. The germline V gene has CDR1 KGHSH and CDR2 LQKENI. The CDR3 has 13 amino acids. In nucleotides, the CDR3 is TGTGCCAGCGAACTAGCGGCCTCCTACGAGCAGTACTTC. This encodes CASELAASYEQYF.

The V gene is TRBV11-2, the J gene TRBJ2-2; D remains ambiguous. Germline V gene data show CDR1 as SGHAT and CDR2 as FQNNGV. The CDR3 consists of 14 residues. Trimming removed 7 bases from V and 1 base from J, with 10 bases in between. The CDR3 loop is CASKQAENTGELFF. CDR3 in DNA: TGTGCCAGCAAGCAGGCCGAGAACACCGGGGAGCTGTTTTTT.